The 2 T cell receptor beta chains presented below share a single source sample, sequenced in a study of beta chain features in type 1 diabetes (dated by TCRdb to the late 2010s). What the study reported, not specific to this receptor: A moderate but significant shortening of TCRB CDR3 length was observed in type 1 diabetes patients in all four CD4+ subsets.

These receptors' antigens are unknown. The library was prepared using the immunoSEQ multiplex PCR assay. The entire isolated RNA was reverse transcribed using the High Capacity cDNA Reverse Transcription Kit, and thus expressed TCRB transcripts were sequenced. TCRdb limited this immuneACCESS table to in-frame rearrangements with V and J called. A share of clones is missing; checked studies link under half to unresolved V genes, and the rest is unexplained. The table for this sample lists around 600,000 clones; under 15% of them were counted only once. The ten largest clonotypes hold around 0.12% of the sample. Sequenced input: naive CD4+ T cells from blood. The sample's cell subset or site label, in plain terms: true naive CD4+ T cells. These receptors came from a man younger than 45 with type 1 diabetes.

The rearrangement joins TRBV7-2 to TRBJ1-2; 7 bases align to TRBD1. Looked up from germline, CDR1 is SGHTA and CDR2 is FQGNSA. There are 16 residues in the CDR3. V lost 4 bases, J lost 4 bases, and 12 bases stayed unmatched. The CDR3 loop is CASSSNQGQLGYGYTF. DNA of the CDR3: TGTGCCAGCAGCTCCAACCAGGGACAGTTAGGCTATGGCTACACCTTC.

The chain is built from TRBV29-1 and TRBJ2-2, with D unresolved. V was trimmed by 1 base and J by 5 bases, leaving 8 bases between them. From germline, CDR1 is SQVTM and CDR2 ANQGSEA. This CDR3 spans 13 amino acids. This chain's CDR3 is CSVEASLTGELFF. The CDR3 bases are TGCAGCGTTGAAGCCAGCCTAACCGGGGAGCTGTTTTTT.